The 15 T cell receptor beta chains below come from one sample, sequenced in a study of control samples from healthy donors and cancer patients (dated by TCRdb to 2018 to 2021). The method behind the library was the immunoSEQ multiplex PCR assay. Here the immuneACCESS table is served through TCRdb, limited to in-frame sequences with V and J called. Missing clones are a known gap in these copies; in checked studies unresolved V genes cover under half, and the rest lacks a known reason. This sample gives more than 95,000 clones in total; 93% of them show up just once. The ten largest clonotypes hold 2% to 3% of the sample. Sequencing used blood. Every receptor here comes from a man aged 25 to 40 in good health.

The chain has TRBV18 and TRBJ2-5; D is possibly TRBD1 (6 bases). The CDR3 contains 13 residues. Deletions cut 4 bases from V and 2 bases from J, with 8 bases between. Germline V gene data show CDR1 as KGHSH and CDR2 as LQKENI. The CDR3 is CASSLGQQETQYF. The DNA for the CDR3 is TGTGCCAGCTCACTTGGACAGCAAGAGACCCAGTACTTC.

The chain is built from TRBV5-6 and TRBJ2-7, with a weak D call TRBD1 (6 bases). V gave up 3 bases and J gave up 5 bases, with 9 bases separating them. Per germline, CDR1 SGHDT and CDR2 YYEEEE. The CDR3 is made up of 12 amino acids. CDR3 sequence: CASSSPGDEQYV. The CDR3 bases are TGTGCCAGCAGCTCCCCAGGGGACGAGCAGTACGTC.

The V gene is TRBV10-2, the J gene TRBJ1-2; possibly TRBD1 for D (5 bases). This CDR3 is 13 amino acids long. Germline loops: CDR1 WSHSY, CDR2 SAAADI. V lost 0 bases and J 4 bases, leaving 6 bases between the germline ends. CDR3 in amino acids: CASSESGRYGYTF. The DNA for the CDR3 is TGCGCCAGCAGTGAGTCGGGACGCTATGGCTACACCTTC.

The chain's CDR3 is CASIHPGQYYTF. The CDR3 nucleotides are TGTGCCAGCATTCACCCGGGACAATACTACACCTTC. V and J are TRBV6-5 and TRBJ1-2; D is perhaps TRBD1 (6 bases). Deletions cut 7 bases from V and 10 bases from J, with 16 bases between. The length of the CDR3 is 12 residues. The germline V gene has CDR1 MNHEY and CDR2 SVGAGI.

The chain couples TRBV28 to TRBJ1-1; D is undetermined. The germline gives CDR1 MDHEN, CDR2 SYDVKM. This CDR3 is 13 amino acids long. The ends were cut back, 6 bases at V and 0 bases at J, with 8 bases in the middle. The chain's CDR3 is CASSLRVNTEAFF. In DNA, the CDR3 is TGTGCCAGCAGCCTCCGTGTGAACACTGAAGCTTTCTTT. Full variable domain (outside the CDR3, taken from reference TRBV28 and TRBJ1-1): DVKVTQSSRYLVKRTGEKVFLECVQDMDHENMFWYRQDPGLGLRLIYFSYDVKMKEKGDIPEGYSVSREKKERFSLILESASTNQTSMYLCASSLRVNTEAFFGQGTRLTVV.

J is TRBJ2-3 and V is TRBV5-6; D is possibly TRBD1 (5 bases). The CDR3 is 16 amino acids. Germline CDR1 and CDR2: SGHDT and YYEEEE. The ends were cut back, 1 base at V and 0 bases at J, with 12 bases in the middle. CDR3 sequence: CASSLLTVSSTDTQYF. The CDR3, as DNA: TGTGCCAGCAGCTTGTTGACAGTTTCTAGCACAGATACGCAGTATTTT.

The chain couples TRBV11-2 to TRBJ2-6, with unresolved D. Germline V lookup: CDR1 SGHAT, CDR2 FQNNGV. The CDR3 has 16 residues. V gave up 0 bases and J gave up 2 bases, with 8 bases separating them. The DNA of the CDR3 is TGTGCCAGCAGCTTAGAGTCCATCCCTGGGGCCAACGTCCTGACTTTC. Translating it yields CASSLESIPGANVLTF.

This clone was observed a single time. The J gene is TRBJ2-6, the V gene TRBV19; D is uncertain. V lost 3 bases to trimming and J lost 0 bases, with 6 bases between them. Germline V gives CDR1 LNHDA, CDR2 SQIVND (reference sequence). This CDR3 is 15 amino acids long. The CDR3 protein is CASSILPSGANVLTF. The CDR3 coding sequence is TGTGCCAGTAGTATCCTGCCCTCTGGGGCCAACGTCCTGACTTTC.

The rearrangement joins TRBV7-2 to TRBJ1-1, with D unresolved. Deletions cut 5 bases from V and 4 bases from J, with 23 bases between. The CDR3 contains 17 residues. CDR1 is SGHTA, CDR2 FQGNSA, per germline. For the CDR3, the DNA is TGTGCCAGCAGCAAGGAGCTACAGTTACCGCCGATCACTGAAGCTTTCTTT. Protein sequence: CASSKELQLPPITEAFF.

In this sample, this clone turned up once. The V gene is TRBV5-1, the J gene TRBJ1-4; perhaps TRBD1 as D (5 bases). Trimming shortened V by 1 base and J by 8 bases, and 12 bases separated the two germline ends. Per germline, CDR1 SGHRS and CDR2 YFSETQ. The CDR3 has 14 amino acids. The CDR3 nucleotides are TGCGCCAGCAGCTTGTTGCAGGGAGGGGAAAAACTGTTTTTT. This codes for CASSLLQGGEKLFF. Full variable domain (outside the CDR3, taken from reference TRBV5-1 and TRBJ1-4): KAGVTQTPRYLIKTRGQQVTLSCSPISGHRSVSWYQQTPGQGLQFLFEYFSETQRNKGNFPGRFSGRQFSNSRSEMNVSTLELGDSALYLCASSLLQGGEKLFFGSGTQLSVL.

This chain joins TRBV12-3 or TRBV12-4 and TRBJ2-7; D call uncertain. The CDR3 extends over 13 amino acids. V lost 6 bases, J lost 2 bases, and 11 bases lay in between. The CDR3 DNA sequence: TGTGCCAGCAGCTGGGCCGAGGCCTACGAGCAGTACTTC. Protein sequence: CASSWAEAYEQYF.

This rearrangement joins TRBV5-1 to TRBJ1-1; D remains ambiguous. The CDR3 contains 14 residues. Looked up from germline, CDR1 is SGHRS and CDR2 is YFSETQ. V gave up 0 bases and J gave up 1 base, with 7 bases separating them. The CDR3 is CASSLDAGNTEAFF. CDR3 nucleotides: TGCGCCAGCAGCTTGGACGCCGGGAACACTGAAGCTTTCTTT.

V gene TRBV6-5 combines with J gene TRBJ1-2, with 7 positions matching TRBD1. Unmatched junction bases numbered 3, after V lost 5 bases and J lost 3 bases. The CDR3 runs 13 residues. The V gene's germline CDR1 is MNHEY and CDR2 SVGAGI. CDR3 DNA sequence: TGTGCCAGCAGTCCACAGGGGTACTATGGCTACACCTTC. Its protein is CASSPQGYYGYTF.

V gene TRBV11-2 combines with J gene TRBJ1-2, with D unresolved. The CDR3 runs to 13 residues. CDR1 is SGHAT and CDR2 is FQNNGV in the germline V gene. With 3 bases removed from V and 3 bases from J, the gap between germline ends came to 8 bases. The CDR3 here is CASSFREDYGYTF. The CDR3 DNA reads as TGTGCCAGCAGCTTTCGGGAGGACTATGGCTACACCTTC.

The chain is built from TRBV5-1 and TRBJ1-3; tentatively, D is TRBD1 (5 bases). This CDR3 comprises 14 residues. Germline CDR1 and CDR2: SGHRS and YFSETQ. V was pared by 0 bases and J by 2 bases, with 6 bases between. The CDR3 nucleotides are TGCGCCAGCAGCTTGGCAGGGCCTGGAAACACCATATATTTT. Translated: CASSLAGPGNTIYF.